The clone carrying this TCR beta chain was counted a few times. As yet, its antigen is unknown. TCR beta cDNA came from roughly 550 ng total RNA, primed with a constant-region primer. ARM-PCR, slightly modified, supplied the TCR beta libraries through three nested multiplex PCR rounds. Primers for the first two PCR rounds were TRBV1-TRBV30 forward primers and a C-beta reverse primer (approximately 9 cycles per round). TCRdb passed the multiplex PCR reads through MiXCR, listing each CDR3 protein once. The sample carries approximately 76,000 distinct CDR3 sequences, around 75% recorded once. This entry comes from a study of tumor-infiltrating lymphocytes in primary liver carcinoma. The germline gives CDR1 SGDLS, CDR2 YYNGEE. Trimming cost V 0 bases and J 1 base, with 7 bases left between them. The CDR3 contains 14 residues. Co-extraction of RNA and DNA was performed on roughly 20-31 mg of unsorted bulk tissue.

General study results and limits: Tumor top-250-clone fractions significantly exceeded those of blood (p = 0.039).

V gene TRBV9 combines with J gene TRBJ1-1; D gene unclear. The sequencing sample was made of liver tumor tissue from sampling region 4. Subset described: tumor region T4, right-lateral pole. The clonotype comes from a woman in her fifties or sixties with primary liver carcinoma and hepatitis B virus infection. The CDR3 here is CASSVDSKNTEAFF. The CDR3 DNA follows: TGTGCCAGCAGCGTAGACAGTAAGAACACTGAAGCTTTCTTT.